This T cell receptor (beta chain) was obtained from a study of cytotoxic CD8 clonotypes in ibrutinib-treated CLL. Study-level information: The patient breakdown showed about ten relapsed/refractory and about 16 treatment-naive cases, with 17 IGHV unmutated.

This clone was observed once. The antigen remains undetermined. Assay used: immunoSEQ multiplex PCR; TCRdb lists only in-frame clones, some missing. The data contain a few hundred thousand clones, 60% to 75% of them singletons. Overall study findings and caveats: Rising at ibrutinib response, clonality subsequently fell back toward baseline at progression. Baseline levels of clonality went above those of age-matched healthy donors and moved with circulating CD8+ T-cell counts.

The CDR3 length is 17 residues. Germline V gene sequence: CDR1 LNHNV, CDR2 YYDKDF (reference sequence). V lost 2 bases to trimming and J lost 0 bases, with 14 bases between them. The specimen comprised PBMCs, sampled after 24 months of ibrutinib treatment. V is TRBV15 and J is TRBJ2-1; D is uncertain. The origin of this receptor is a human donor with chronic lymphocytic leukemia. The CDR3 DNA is TGTGCCACCAGCAGACTCCCTCCGGGTAGCTCCTACAATGAGCAGTTCTTC. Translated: CATSRLPPGSSYNEQFF. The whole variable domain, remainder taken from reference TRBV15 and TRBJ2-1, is DAMVIQNPRYQVTQFGKPVTLSCSQTLNHNVMYWYQQKSSQAPKLLFHYYDKDFNNEADTPDNFQSRRPNTSFCFLDIRSPGLGDTAMYLCATSRLPPGSSYNEQFFGPGTRLTVL.